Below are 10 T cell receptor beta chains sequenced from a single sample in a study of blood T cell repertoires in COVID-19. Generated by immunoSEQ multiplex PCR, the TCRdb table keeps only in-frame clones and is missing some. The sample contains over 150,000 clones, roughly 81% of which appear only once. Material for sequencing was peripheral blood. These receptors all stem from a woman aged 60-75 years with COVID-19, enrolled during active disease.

CDR3 DNA: TGTGCCAGCTCACTACCGGACAGGGCGAACACTGAAGCTTTCTTT. This sequence encodes CASSLPDRANTEAFF. The chain carries TRBV18 and TRBJ1-1, with TRBD1 matching over 8 bases. CDR1 and CDR2 (germline): KGHSH, LQKENI. The CDR3 has 15 amino acids. V trimming: 4 bases; J trimming: 1 base; junction bases outside the gene matches: 5.

The CDR3, as DNA: TGTGCCAGCTCACTCGACAGGGCCCCTAACTATGGCTACACCTTC. Translated: CASSLDRAPNYGYTF. The chain recombines TRBV18 with TRBJ1-2, with 7 nucleotides matching TRBD1. Per the germline V gene, CDR1 is KGHSH and CDR2 is LQKENI. The CDR3 has 15 residues. After removal of 4 bases from V and 0 bases from J, the junction contained 5 bases not matched to a gene.

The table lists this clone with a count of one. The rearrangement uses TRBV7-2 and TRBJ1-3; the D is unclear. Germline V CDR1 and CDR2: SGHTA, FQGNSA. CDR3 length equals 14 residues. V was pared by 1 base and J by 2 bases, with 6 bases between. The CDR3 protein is CASSLVVTGNTIYF. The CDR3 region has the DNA TGTGCCAGCAGCTTAGTCGTTACTGGAAACACCATATATTTT.

This CDR3 reads CASSQSQDANYGYTF. The CDR3, as DNA: TGCGCCAGCAGCCAGTCACAGGACGCCAACTATGGCTACACCTTC. The chain couples TRBV5-1 to TRBJ1-2, with D possibly matching TRBD1 (5 bases). The ends were cut back, 4 bases at V and 2 bases at J, with 15 bases in the middle. This CDR3 is built from 15 residues. Germline loops: CDR1 SGHRS, CDR2 YFSETQ.

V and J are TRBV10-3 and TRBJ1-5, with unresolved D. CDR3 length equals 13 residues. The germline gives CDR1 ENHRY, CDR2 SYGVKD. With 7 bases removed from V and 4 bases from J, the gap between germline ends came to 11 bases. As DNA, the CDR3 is TGTGCCATCACCGGAGATTTAAATCAGCCCCAGCATTTT. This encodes CAITGDLNQPQHF.

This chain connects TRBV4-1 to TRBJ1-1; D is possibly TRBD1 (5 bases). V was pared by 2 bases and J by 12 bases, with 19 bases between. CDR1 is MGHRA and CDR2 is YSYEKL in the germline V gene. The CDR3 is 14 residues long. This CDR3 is CASSQPRQWGMTFF. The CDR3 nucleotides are TGCGCCAGCAGCCAACCACGACAGTGGGGTATGACTTTCTTT.

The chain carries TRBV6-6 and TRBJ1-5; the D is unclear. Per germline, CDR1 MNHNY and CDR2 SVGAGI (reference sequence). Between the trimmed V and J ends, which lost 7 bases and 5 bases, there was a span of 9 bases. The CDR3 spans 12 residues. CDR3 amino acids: CASIGLDQPQHF. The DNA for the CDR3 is TGTGCCAGCATTGGGCTCGATCAGCCCCAGCATTTT.

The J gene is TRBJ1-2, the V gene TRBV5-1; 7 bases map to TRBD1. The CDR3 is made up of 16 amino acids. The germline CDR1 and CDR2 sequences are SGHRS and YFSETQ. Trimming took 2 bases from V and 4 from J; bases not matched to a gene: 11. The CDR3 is CASSFGTAVMSYGYTF. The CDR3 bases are TGCGCCAGCAGCTTCGGGACAGCTGTAATGAGCTATGGCTACACCTTC.

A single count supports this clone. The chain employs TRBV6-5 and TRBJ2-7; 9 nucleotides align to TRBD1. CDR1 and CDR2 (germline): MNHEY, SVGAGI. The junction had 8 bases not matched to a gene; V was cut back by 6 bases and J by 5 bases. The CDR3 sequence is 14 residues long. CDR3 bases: TGTGCCAGCAGAGCTCCCGGGACAGGGAACGAGCAGTACGTC. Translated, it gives CASRAPGTGNEQYV.

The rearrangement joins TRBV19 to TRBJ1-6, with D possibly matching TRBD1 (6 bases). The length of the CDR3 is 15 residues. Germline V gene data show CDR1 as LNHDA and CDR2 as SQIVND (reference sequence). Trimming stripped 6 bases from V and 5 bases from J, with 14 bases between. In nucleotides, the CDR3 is TGTGCCAGTAGGACTCCAGGACAGAATAATTCACCCCTCCACTTT. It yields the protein CASRTPGQNNSPLHF.